This T cell receptor beta chain was sequenced in a study of T cell responses to AZD1222 COVID-19 vaccine. TCRdb's copy holds only in-frame clones and misses some; the assay was immunoSEQ multiplex PCR. The repertoire holds fewer than 35,000 clones, approximately 90% seen once, with less than 55% in the top ten. On this clone: What it binds is unknown.

Study findings and constraints: Unmutated regions of variants are reportedly targeted by nearly half of spike-specific TCRs.

The germline CDR1 and CDR2 sequences are MNHEY and SVGAGI. Trimming cost V 8 bases and J 2 bases, with 12 bases left between them. The CDR3 is 13 residues long. The sequenced sample was peripheral blood, obtained on day 0 of AZD1222 vaccination. V and J are TRBV6-5 and TRBJ1-2; D is perhaps TRBD1 (5 bases). This receptor was identified in an adult in good health. The CDR3 loop reads CASGAGTNYGYTF. In DNA, the CDR3 is TGTGCCAGCGGCGCAGGGACCAACTATGGCTACACCTTC.